The sequence of this T cell receptor beta chain was determined in a study of cytotoxic CD8 clonotypes in ibrutinib-treated CLL (dated by TCRdb to about 2021). Regarding the research as a whole: In this cohort, around 14 patients were treatment-naive and about ten were relapsed/refractory, while under 18 had unmutated IGHV. Samples at response were collected after a median of about twelve months of treatment, with a range of about 6 to 40 months. Partial responses were observed in about 24 patients and complete responses in 2; after a median follow-up of 68 months, remission was maintained in 15 or so patients and progression was observed in roughly 12. Patients were still on ibrutinib when every remission and progressive disease sample was collected. Cryopreserved peripheral blood mononuclear cells were obtained before treatment, at response, and at either sustained remission or disease progression. Of the approximately 86 participants in the trial, about two dozen had longitudinal samples available. On average, each sample had about 250,000 productive templates and about 89,000 productive rearrangements.

Each clonotype received, on average, about 9.7x coverage in deep resolution sequencing performed on a MiSeq, where the target depth lay between 1 in 1 million and 1 in 200,000 T cells. TCR beta libraries were generated with the immunoSEQ hsTCRB Kit. In the paper's pipeline: The data were analyzed with ImmunoSEQ Analyzer and ImmunoSEQ Data Assistant, and V, D and J gene assignments followed IMGT definitions. Clonality, which ranges from 0 to 1, was calculated as one minus the normalized Shannon entropy of productive rearrangement frequencies. Public clonotype analysis was restricted to overrepresented clonotypes comprising at least 0.05% of each patient's repertoire. Some 13 age-matched healthy donor repertoires from immuneACCESS were used as controls for clonality. Imported from immuneACCESS, the table was reduced by TCRdb to in-frame sequences with V and J called. These copies leave out some clones; in studies compared against another copy, an unresolved V gene accounts for under half, and the cause of the remainder is not known. The D gene and trimming were derived from the DNA, and the V and J assignments and clone size from that table. This sample holds some 130,000 clones; roughly 80% were observed only once. Clones ranked in the top ten supply 3% to 4% of the sample.

The sample's time point label is to be understood as: approximately 2 years on ibrutinib. For TCR beta library preparation, roughly 2.2 micrograms of genomic DNA were isolated from cryopreserved PBMCs. Longitudinal blood samples from CLL patients on ibrutinib monotherapy were analyzed using high-throughput TCR beta sequencing. The patients took part in an open-label, single-center phase 2 trial of ibrutinib monotherapy. Trimming removed 1 base from V and 0 bases from J, leaving 17 bases between the germline ends. From the cysteine up to the phenylalanine, the CDR3 has a length of 18 residues. Only the CDR3 DNA is retained, 54 bases long and in frame from the first base. The germline V gene yields KGHSH for CDR1 and LQKENI for CDR2. Concerning this clone itself: This receptor's antigen is unknown. Per-base quality was not reported, and no clone a single base away is much larger than it.

Results the study describes overall, beyond this receptor: Public clonotypes were rare and either contracted or stayed stable during treatment, and the rise in clonality at ibrutinib response reflected the expansion of private clonotypes. An increase in clonality was observed at ibrutinib response, with clonality remaining stable during sustained remission and falling back toward baseline at progression. Baseline clonality exceeded that of age-matched healthy donors and correlated strongly with circulating CD8+ T-cell counts. Sampling times were not matched between patients in sustained remission and patients whose disease was progressing, and lymph node repertoires were not examined.

This receptor was identified in a human donor with chronic lymphocytic leukemia. Specimen: PBMCs, collected after 24 months of ibrutinib treatment. This receptor chain uses TRBV18 and TRBJ2-3; too little of a D gene remains to name it. The bases read TGTGCCAGCTCACCACTGGGATCCGGCGGAACAAGCACAGATACGCAGTATTTT. It translates to CASSPLGSGGTSTDTQYF.